Each of the 11 T cell receptor beta chains below was sequenced from the same sample in a study of blood T cell repertoires in COVID-19. Some clones are missing from TCRdb's copy, which holds only in-frame ones; the method was immunoSEQ multiplex PCR. The repertoire holds about 210,000 clones, with about 90% as singletons. Sequencing input: peripheral blood. These receptor sequences come from a man aged 25 to 40 with acute or convalescent COVID-19.

This clone was detected only a few times. This chain joins TRBV7-3 and TRBJ2-1; 12 positions match TRBD2. V shed 5 bases and J 4 bases; nucleotides not matched to a gene: 12. The CDR3 consists of 18 residues. Per germline, CDR1 SGHTA and CDR2 FQGTGA. Here the CDR3 DNA reads TGTGCCAGCAGCCCCCAACCACCTAGCGGGAGGGGATACAATGAGCAGTTCTTC. It codes for CASSPQPPSGRGYNEQFF.

This clone was found a few times. The V and J genes are TRBV6-6 and TRBJ2-4; 7 positions agree with TRBD2. V was clipped by 4 bases and J by 8 bases; unmatched bases: 11. Per germline, CDR1 MNHNY and CDR2 SVGAGI (reference sequence). The length of the CDR3 is 15 residues. In DNA, the CDR3 is TGTGCCAGCAGTTCGGGTGGTAGCGGGTCGGACATTCAGTACTTC. This translates into CASSSGGSGSDIQYF.

The chain combines TRBV18 with TRBJ1-1; 7 bases align to TRBD1. Germline CDR1 is KGHSH and CDR2 is LQKENI. The length of the CDR3 is 19 residues. After removal of 6 bases from V and 3 bases from J, the junction contained 22 bases not matched to a gene. CDR3 coding DNA: TGTGCCAGCTCTCGACTCGGGCCGGGACAGAGGGACTTTTACACTGAAGCTTTCTTT. This encodes CASSRLGPGQRDFYTEAFF.

This rearrangement joins TRBV24-1 to TRBJ1-5; D may be TRBD1 (5 bases). Germline CDR1 reads KGHDR; CDR2 reads SFDVKD. There are 14 residues in the CDR3. V shed 4 bases and J shed 2 bases, with 8 bases lying between them. The CDR3 loop is CATSDPGGNQPQHF. CDR3 bases: TGTGCCACCAGTGACCCGGGGGGCAATCAGCCCCAGCATTTT.

The CDR3 loop reads CASSVVTGGLYEQYF. The CDR3 coding sequence is TGTGCCAGCTCAGTCGTCACGGGGGGGCTCTACGAGCAGTACTTC. V gene TRBV18 combines with J gene TRBJ2-7; 8 positions agree with TRBD2. This CDR3 comprises 15 residues. With 5 bases clipped from V and 3 bases from J, the junction kept 9 bases outside the gene matches. CDR1 KGHSH and CDR2 LQKENI come from the germline V gene.

This chain links TRBV20-1 with TRBJ1-2, with D perhaps matching TRBD1 (6 bases). The germline gives CDR1 DFQATT, CDR2 SNEGSKA (reference sequence). CDR3 size: 12 residues. The V end lost 3 bases, the J end lost 4 bases, and 9 bases lay between the germline ends. The CDR3 sequence is CSASNRVYGYTF. CDR3 nucleotide sequence: TGCAGTGCTAGTAACAGGGTCTATGGCTACACCTTC.

V usage is TRBV5-1 and J usage is TRBJ1-1; the match to TRBD1 covers 7 bases. The germline gives CDR1 SGHRS, CDR2 YFSETQ. V trimming: 0 bases; J trimming: 2 bases; junction bases outside the gene matches: 1. This CDR3 is built from 14 residues. The CDR3 DNA reads as TGCGCCAGCAGCTTGGAGGGGGCTAACACTGAAGCTTTCTTT. Amino acids: CASSLEGANTEAFF. The full variable domain, with the rest looked up from reference TRBV5-1 and TRBJ1-1, is KAGVTQTPRYLIKTRGQQVTLSCSPISGHRSVSWYQQTPGQGLQFLFEYFSETQRNKGNFPGRFSGRQFSNSRSEMNVSTLELGDSALYLCASSLEGANTEAFFGQGTRLTVV.

The chain employs TRBV10-2 and TRBJ1-1, with D hard to call. CDR1 WSHSY and CDR2 SAAADI come from the germline V gene. This CDR3 is 12 amino acids long. Here the CDR3 reads CAGGSTNTEAFF. For the CDR3, the DNA is TGCGCAGGAGGGAGCACGAACACTGAAGCTTTCTTT.

The gene calls are TRBV18 and TRBJ1-4; D is unclear. Trimming removed 1 base from V and 7 bases from J, with 7 bases in between. Germline-derived CDR1 and CDR2 are KGHSH and LQKENI. This CDR3 has 13 residues. The CDR3 bases are TGTGCCAGCTCACCACGGCTGTCTGAAAAACTGTTTTTT. It encodes CASSPRLSEKLFF.

V and J are TRBV9 and TRBJ1-1; 8 bases agree with TRBD1. Germline V gives CDR1 SGDLS, CDR2 YYNGEE. The CDR3 has 18 amino acids. The V segment lost 4 bases and the J segment 11 bases; nucleotides outside the gene matches: 25. CDR3 coding DNA: TGTGCCAGCAGCTCTCCGACTTGGGCCACCGGGACAGGAAACGTCGCTTTCTTT. It is translated as CASSSPTWATGTGNVAFF.

The CDR3, as DNA: TGTGCCAGCAGTCACAGGGAAAACAATCAGCCCCAGCATTTT. It is translated as CASSHRENNQPQHF. J is TRBJ1-5 and V is TRBV27; tentative D call: TRBD1 (6 bases). V lost 5 bases and J lost 3, with 11 bases in between. The germline CDR1 and CDR2 sequences are MNHEY and SMNVEV (reference sequence). The CDR3 loop spans 14 amino acids.